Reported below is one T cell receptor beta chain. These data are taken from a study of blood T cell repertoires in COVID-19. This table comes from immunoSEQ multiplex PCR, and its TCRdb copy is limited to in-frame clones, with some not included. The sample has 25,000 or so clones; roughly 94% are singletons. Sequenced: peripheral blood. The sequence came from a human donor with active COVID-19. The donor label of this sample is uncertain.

The CDR3 spells CASSVGGGNYEQYF. CDR3 nucleotide sequence: TGTGCCAGCAGCGTGGGAGGCGGGAACTACGAGCAGTACTTC. This sequence joins TRBV11-3 and TRBJ2-7, with D possibly TRBD2 on 6 matching bases. The CDR3 length is 14 residues. Germline loops: CDR1 SGHNT, CDR2 YENEEA. V shed 5 bases and J shed 3 bases, with 14 bases lying between them.